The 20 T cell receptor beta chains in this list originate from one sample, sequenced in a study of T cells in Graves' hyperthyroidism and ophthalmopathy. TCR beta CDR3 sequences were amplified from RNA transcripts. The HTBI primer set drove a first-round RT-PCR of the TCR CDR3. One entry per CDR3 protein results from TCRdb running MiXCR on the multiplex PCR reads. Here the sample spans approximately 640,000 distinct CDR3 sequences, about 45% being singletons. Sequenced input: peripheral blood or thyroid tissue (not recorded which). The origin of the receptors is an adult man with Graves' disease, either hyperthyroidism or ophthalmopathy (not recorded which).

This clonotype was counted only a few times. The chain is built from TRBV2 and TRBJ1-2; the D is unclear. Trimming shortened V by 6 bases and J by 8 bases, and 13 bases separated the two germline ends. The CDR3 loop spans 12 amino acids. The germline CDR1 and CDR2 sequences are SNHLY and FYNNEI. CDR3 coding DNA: TGTGCCAGCAGCGAGGACCGCCTGGGCTACACCTTC. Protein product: CASSEDRLGYTF.

CDR3 residues: CSVRRSGANVLTF. The CDR3 DNA follows: TGCAGCGTCCGGAGATCTGGGGCCAACGTCCTGACTTTC. The J gene is TRBJ2-6, the V gene TRBV29-1; D unresolved. CDR3 length: 13 residues. The germline gives CDR1 SQVTM, CDR2 ANQGSEA. The V end lost 6 bases, the J end lost 1 base, and 7 bases lay between the germline ends.

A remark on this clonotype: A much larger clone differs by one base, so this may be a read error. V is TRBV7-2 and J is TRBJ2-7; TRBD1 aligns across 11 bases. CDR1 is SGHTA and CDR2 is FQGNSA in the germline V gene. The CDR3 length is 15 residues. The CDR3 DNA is TGTGCCAGCAGCTTAACGGGACAGGGGGTCTACGAGCGGTACTTC. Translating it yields CASSLTGQGVYERYF.

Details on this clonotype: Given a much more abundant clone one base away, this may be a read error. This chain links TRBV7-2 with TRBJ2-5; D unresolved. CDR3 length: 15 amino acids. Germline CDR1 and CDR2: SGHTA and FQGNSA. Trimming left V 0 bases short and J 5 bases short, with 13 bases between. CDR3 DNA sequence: TGTGCCAGCAGCTTAGCGGGCAGTGGGCTGGAGACCCAGTACTTC. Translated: CASSLAGSGLETQYF.

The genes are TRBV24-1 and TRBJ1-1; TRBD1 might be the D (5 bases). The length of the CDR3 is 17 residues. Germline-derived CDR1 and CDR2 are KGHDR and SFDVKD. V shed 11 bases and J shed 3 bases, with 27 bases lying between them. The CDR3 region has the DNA TGTGCCAGCTCACCACTCCGCCAGGTGGGGGGGGACACTGAAGCTTTCTTT. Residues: CASSPLRQVGGDTEAFF.

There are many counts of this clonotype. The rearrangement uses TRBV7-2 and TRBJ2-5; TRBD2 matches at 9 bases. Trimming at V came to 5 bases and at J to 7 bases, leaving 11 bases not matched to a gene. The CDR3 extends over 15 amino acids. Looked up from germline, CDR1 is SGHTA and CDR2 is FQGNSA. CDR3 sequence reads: CASSPTGLASVTQYF. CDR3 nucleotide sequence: TGTGCCAGCAGCCCTACGGGACTAGCTTCGGTGACCCAGTACTTC.

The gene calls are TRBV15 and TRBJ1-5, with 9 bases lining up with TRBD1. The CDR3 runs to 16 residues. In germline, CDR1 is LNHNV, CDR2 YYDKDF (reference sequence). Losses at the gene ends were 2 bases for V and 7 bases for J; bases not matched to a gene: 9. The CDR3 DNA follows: TGTGCCACCAGCAGACGTCCGGGACAGGGAAGGCAGCCCCAGCATTTT. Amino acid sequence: CATSRRPGQGRQPQHF.

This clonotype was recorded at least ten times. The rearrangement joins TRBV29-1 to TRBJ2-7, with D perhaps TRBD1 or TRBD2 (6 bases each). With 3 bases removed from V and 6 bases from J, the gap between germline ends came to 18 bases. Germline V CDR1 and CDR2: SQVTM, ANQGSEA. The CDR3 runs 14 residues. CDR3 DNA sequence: TGCAGCGTTGAGTTGGGGGGCCTCGGTGGCGAGCAGTACTTC. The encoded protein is CSVELGGLGGEQYF.

The CDR3 sequence: CASMVSGRDYEQYF. The CDR3 region has the DNA TGTGCCAGCATGGTGTCCGGGAGGGACTACGAGCAGTACTTC. V usage is TRBV7-9 and J usage is TRBJ2-7; 8 bases are shared with TRBD2. V dropped 7 bases and J dropped 3; count of bases not matched to a gene: 8. The CDR3 has 14 amino acids. Germline-derived CDR1 and CDR2 are SEHNR and FQNEAQ (reference sequence).

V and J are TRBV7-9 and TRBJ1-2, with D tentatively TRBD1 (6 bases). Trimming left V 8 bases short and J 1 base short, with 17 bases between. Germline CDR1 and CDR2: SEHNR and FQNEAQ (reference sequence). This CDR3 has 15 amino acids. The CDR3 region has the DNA TGTGCCAGCGGCGAGAGACAGGACCTTAACTATGGCTACACCTTC. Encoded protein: CASGERQDLNYGYTF.

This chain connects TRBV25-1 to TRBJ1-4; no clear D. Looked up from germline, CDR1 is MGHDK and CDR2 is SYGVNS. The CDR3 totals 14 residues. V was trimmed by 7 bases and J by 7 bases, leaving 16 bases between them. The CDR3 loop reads CASNGRRTREKLFF. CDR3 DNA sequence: TGTGCCAGCAACGGAAGACGGACGCGTGAAAAACTGTTTTTT. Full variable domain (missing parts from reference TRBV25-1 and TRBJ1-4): EADIYQTPRYLVIGTGKKITLECSQTMGHDKMYWYQQDPGMELHLIHYSYGVNSTEKGDLSSESTVSRIRTEHFPLTLESARPSHTSQYLCASNGRRTREKLFFGSGTQLSVL.

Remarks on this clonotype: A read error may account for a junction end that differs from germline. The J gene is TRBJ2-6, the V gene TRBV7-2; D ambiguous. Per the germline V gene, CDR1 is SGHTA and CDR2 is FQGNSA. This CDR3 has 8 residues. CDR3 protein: CASSLSEF. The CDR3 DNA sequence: TGTGCCAGCAGCTTATCAGAATTC.

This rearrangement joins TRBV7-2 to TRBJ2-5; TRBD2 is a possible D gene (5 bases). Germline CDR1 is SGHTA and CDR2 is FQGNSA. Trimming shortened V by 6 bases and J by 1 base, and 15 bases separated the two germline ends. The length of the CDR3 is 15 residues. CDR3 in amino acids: CASSDSPGTQETQYF. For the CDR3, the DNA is TGTGCCAGCAGTGATTCCCCGGGAACCCAAGAGACCCAGTACTTC.

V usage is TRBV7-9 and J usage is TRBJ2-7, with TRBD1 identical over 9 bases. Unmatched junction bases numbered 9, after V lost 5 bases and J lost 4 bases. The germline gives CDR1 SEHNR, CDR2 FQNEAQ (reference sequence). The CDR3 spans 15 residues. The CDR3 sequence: CASSVGTGTGYEQYF. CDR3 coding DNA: TGTGCCAGCAGCGTGGGAACCGGGACAGGGTACGAGCAGTACTTC.

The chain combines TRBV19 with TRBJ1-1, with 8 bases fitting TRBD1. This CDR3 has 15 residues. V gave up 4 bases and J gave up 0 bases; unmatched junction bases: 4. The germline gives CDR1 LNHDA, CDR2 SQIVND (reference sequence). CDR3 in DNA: TGTGCCAGTAGTAGGGCAGGGGGCATGAACACTGAAGCTTTCTTT. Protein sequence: CASSRAGGMNTEAFF. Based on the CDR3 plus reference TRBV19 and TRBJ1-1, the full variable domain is DGGITQSPKYLFRKEGQNVTLSCEQNLNHDAMYWYRQDPGQGLRLIYYSQIVNDFQKGDIAEGYSVSREKKESFPLTVTSAQKNPTAFYLCASSRAGGMNTEAFFGQGTRLTVV.

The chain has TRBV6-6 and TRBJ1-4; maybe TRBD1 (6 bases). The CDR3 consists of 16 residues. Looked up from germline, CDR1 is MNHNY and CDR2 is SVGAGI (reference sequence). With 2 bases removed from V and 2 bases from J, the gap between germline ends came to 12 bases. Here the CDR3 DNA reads TGTGCCAGCAGTTACATGTCGGGGGCCACTAATGAAAAACTGTTTTTT. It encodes CASSYMSGATNEKLFF.

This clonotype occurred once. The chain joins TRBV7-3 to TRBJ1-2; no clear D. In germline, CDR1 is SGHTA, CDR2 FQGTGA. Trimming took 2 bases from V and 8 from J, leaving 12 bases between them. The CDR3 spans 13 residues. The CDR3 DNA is TGTGCCAGCAGCTTAGCCCTGGCGGAAGGCTACACCTTC. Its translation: CASSLALAEGYTF. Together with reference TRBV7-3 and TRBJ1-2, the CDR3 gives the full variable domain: GAGVSQTPSNKVTEKGKYVELRCDPISGHTALYWYRQSLGQGPEFLIYFQGTGAADDSGLPNDRFFAVRPEGSVSTLKIQRTERGDSAVYLCASSLALAEGYTFGSGTRLTVV.

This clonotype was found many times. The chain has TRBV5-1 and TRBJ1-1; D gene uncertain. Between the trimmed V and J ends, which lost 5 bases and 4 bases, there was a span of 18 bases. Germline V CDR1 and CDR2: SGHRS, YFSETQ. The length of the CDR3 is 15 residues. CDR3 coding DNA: TGCGCCAGCAGGAGGAGGGAAGGAAGCGGCACTGAAGCTTTCTTT. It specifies CASRRREGSGTEAFF.

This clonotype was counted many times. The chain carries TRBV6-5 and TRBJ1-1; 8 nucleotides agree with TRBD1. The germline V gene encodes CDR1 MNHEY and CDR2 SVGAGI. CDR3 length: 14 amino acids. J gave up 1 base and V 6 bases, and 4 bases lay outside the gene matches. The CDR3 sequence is CASRGDRGNTEAFF. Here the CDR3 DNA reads TGTGCCAGCAGAGGTGACAGGGGGAACACTGAAGCTTTCTTT.

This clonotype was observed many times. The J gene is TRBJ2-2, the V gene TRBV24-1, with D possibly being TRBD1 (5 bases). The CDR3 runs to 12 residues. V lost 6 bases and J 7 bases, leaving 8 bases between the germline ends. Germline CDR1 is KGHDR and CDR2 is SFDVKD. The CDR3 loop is CATSQGLGELFF. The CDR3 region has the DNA TGTGCCACCAGTCAGGGTCTCGGGGAGCTGTTTTTT.